Described below is a single TCR beta chain sequence and its context. The antigen is unknown. This sample was taken from a study of cytomegalovirus exposure and HLA in healthy donors. Background on the study: As released early, the data held 80 million to 90 million unique TCRs from HLA-typed donors. Whole-study results and caveats: Later work found that TCR association rates differed between HLA loci; DRB1 had the most and HLA-C the fewest. Sequencing likely caused a cluster of highly shared sequence variants.

All the people who gave samples were healthy bone marrow donors. Researchers ran the PCR with 60 Vbeta and 13 Jbeta primers. Repertoires were generated with immunoSEQ multiplex PCR, while TCRdb's copy carries only in-frame clones and drops some. The sample holds around 91,000 clones, 60% to 85% seen once. CDR3 length: 16 amino acids. V gave up 5 bases and J gave up 1 base; unmatched junction bases: 9. Germline CDR1 and CDR2: MDHEN and SYDVKM. The chain links TRBV28 to TRBJ1-1, with TRBD1 matching 8 bases. The sample comprised PBMCs. This sequence was found in a woman between 35 and 50 years old in good health and CMV-seropositive. CDR3 bases: TGTGCCAGCAGTCTTGTCCCGGGGACAGGGAACACTGAAGCTTTCTTT. It yields the protein CASSLVPGTGNTEAFF.